In its sample, the clone carrying this T cell receptor beta chain was seen many times. Its antigen is currently unknown. The CDR3 is 13 residues long. Germline V gene lookup returns CDR1 SQVTM and CDR2 ANQGSEA. Trimming shortened V by 7 bases and J by 3 bases, and 15 bases separated the two germline ends. CDR3 regions of TCR beta were amplified from RNA transcripts. HTBI primers primed a first-round RT-PCR, and a second-round multiplex PCR followed. TCRdb itself ran the multiplex PCR reads through MiXCR, one entry per CDR3 protein. The sample includes about 480,000 distinct CDR3 sequences, about 15% seen only once; the top ten take over 7.5%. The data were taken from a study of Graves' ophthalmopathy and Graves' hyperthyroidism. General study points: The majority of expanded thyroid clonotypes above 0.001 frequency also occurred in blood.

Sequenced: blood. V gene TRBV29-1 combines with J gene TRBJ1-1; tentative D call: TRBD1 (5 bases). The source of this sequence is a woman in her 30s with Graves' ophthalmopathy. As DNA, the CDR3 is TGCAGCGCAGACAGCCCTTGGGACACTGAAGCTTTCTTT. Amino acid sequence: CSADSPWDTEAFF.